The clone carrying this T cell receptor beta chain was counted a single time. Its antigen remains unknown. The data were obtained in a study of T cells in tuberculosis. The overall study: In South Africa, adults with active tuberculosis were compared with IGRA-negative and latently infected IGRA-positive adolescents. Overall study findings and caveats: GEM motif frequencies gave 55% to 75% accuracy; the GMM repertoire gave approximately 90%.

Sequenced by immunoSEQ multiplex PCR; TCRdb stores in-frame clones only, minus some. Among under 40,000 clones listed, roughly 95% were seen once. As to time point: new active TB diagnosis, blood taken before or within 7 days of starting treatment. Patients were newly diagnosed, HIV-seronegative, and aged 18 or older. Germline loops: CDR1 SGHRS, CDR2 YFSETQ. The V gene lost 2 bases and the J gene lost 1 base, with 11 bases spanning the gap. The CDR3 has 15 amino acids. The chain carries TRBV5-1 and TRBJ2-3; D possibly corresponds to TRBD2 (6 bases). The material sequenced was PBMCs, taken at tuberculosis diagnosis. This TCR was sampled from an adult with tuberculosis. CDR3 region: CASSLVRGGTDTQYF. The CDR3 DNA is TGCGCCAGCAGCTTAGTGCGGGGAGGCACAGATACGCAGTATTTT.